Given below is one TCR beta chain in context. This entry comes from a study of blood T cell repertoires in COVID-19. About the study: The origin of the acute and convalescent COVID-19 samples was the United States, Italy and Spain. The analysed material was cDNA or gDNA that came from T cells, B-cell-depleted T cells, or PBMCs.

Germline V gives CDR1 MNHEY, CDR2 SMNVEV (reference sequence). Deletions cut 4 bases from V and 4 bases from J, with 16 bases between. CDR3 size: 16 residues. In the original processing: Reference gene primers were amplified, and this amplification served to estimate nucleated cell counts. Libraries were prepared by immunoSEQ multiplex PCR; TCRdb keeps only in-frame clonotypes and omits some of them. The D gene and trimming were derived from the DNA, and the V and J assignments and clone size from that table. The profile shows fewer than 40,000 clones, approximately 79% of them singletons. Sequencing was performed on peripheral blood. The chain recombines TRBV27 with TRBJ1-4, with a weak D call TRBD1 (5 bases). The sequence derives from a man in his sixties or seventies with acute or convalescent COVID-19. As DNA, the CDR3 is TGTGCCAGCAGTTACAGGATGGGCAGCCATAATGAAAAACTGTTTTTT. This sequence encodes CASSYRMGSHNEKLFF.